Shown below are 8 T cell receptor beta chains from a single sample sequenced in a study of blood T cell repertoires in COVID-19. Method: immunoSEQ multiplex PCR; TCRdb's copy keeps in-frame clones and lacks some. The sample gives some 220,000 clones, less than 90% of which show up once; more than 4.5% is in the top ten. The sequenced sample consisted of peripheral blood. These receptors were collected from a woman between 55 and 75 years old who had recovered from COVID-19.

CDR3 DNA sequence: TGTGCCAGCAGCGACGGAGGGTACTATGGCTACACCTTC. This codes for CASSDGGYYGYTF. V usage is TRBV11-2 and J usage is TRBJ1-2; no reliable D call. This CDR3 has 13 residues. Germline values: CDR1 SGHAT, CDR2 FQNNGV. V was cut by 5 bases and J by 3 bases, with 10 bases left in between. The full variable domain, completed using reference TRBV11-2 and TRBJ1-2, is EAGVAQSPRYKIIEKRQSVAFWCNPISGHATLYWYQQILGQGPKLLIQFQNNGVVDDSQLPKDRFSAERLKGVDSTLKIQPAKLEDSAVYLCASSDGGYYGYTFGSGTRLTVV.

The chain joins TRBV23-1 to TRBJ2-1, with D uncertain. TRBV23-1 is treated as an ORF (open reading frame) with a function not yet certain. Trimming shortened V by 5 bases and J by 3 bases, and 8 bases separated the two germline ends. CDR3 length: 13 amino acids. CDR3 protein: CASSYRVYNEQFF. CDR3 nucleotides: TGCGCCAGCAGTTACAGAGTCTACAATGAGCAGTTCTTC.

The chain recombines TRBV7-2 with TRBJ2-1; D is ambiguous. The CDR3 consists of 13 residues. Between the trimmed V and J ends, which lost 2 bases and 4 bases, there was a span of 6 bases. CDR1 SGHTA and CDR2 FQGNSA come from the germline V gene. CDR3 DNA: TGTGCCAGCAGCTTATCCCGGTACAATGAGCAGTTCTTC. Protein: CASSLSRYNEQFF.

This clone was observed once. The genes are TRBV5-1 and TRBJ2-3, with a tentative D call TRBD2 (5 bases). The V end was cut by 4 bases, the J end by 6 bases, with 12 bases between. Per the germline V gene, CDR1 is SGHRS and CDR2 is YFSETQ. CDR3 length: 13 residues. The chain's CDR3 is CASSRAESDTQYF. The CDR3 DNA follows: TGCGCCAGCAGCAGAGCGGAGTCGGATACGCAGTATTTT. Together with reference TRBV5-1 and TRBJ2-3, the CDR3 gives the full variable domain: KAGVTQTPRYLIKTRGQQVTLSCSPISGHRSVSWYQQTPGQGLQFLFEYFSETQRNKGNFPGRFSGRQFSNSRSEMNVSTLELGDSALYLCASSRAESDTQYFGPGTRLTVL.

The rearrangement links TRBV7-6 to TRBJ2-7, with a weak D call TRBD2 (5 bases). The germline V gene has CDR1 SGHVS and CDR2 FNYEAQ. V gave up 1 base and J gave up 6 bases, with 16 bases separating them. This CDR3 spans 15 amino acids. The CDR3 loop reads CASSLDWFGRSEQYF. DNA of the CDR3: TGTGCCAGCAGCTTAGATTGGTTTGGGAGATCCGAGCAGTACTTC. The full variable domain, with the rest looked up from reference TRBV7-6 and TRBJ2-7, is GAGVSQSPRYKVTKRGQDVALRCDPISGHVSLYWYRQALGQGPEFLTYFNYEAQQDKSGLPNDRFSAERPEGSISTLTIQRTEQRDSAMYRCASSLDWFGRSEQYFGPGTRLTVT.

The chain joins TRBV9 to TRBJ2-3; 13 nucleotides align to TRBD2. After removal of 1 base from V and 6 bases from J, the junction contained 17 bases not matched to a gene. Germline assignment: CDR1 SGDLS and CDR2 YYNGEE. This CDR3 has 20 amino acids. The DNA for the CDR3 is TGTGCCAGCAGCGTAAATTCAATTGGACTAGCGGGGGACCCTCCTGATACGCAGTATTTT. Translated: CASSVNSIGLAGDPPDTQYF.

V gene TRBV7-9 combines with J gene TRBJ1-4; TRBD1 aligns across 8 bases. The CDR3 extends over 15 amino acids. The V gene end was trimmed by 5 bases and the J gene end by 6 bases; junction bases not matched to a gene: 8. Germline assignment: CDR1 SEHNR and CDR2 FQNEAQ (reference sequence). The CDR3 loop is CASSPTQGAYEKLFF. The CDR3 DNA reads as TGTGCCAGCAGCCCTACCCAGGGGGCCTATGAAAAACTGTTTTTT.

This rearrangement joins TRBV18 to TRBJ2-2; TRBD2 is a possible D gene (5 bases). The CDR3 runs 14 residues. Trimming removed 6 bases at V and 4 bases at J, with 12 bases between. Germline CDR1 is KGHSH and CDR2 is LQKENI. CDR3: CASSRERSTGELFF. As DNA, the CDR3 is TGTGCCAGCTCGAGGGAACGGAGCACCGGGGAGCTGTTTTTT.